This TCR beta chain appears in the sequencing data of a study of blood T cell repertoires in COVID-19. This clone was observed once. Per the germline V gene, CDR1 is SNHLY and CDR2 is FYNNEI. V shed 6 bases and J 6 bases; nucleotides not matched to a gene: 12. The length of the CDR3 is 15 residues. Here immunoSEQ multiplex PCR was the method, and the copy in TCRdb shows in-frame clones only, minus some. The repertoire holds approximately 190,000 clones, with 80% to 85% as singletons. The clonotype was recovered from a woman in her thirties with acute or convalescent COVID-19. J is TRBJ2-7 and V is TRBV2; 9 bases are a match to TRBD1. Sample: peripheral blood. The CDR3 is CASSRNRDRVSEQYF. The CDR3 nucleotides are TGTGCCAGCAGCCGAAACCGGGACAGGGTTAGCGAGCAGTACTTC.